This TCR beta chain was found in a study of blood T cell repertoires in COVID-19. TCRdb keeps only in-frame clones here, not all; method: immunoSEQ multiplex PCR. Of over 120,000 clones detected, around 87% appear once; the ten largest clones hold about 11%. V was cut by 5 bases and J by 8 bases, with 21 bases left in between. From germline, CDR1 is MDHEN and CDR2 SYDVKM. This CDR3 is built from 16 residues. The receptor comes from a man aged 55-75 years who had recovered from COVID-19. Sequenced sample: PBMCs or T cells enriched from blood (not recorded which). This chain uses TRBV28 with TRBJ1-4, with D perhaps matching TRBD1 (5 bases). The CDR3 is CASSALDRGYMEKLFF. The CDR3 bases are TGTGCCAGCAGTGCCCTCGACAGAGGATATATGGAAAAACTGTTTTTT.